The clone carrying this T cell receptor beta chain turned up a few times. Germline V gives CDR1 LNHDA, CDR2 SQIVND (reference sequence). V gave up 4 bases and J gave up 2 bases, with 5 bases separating them. CDR3 size: 12 residues. Preparation of the TCRbeta library involved a method that used unique molecular identifiers. Each CDR3 protein is one row after TCRdb ran MiXCR on the PCR reads. Here the sample spans 600,000 to 700,000 distinct CDR3 sequences, about an eighth being singletons. This entry belongs to a study of T-cell reconstitution after alpha-beta-depleted transplantation in children. Sequencing was performed on PBMCs, taken before TCRalphabeta/CD19-depleted stem cell transplant. The rearrangement uses TRBV19 and TRBJ1-1; no reliable D call. The origin of this receptor is a girl aged 2-10 years with congenital amegakaryocytic thrombocytopenia, due to receive a stem cell transplant. CDR3 nucleotides: TGTGCCAGTAGTAGGCCCAACACTGAAGCTTTCTTT. The encoded protein is CASSRPNTEAFF.